Listed below are T cell receptor beta chains from one sample, sequenced in a study of shared clonotypes between healthy human individuals. Sequencing used immunoSEQ multiplex PCR; TCRdb keeps in-frame clones, though not all of them. Of under 1,100,000 clones in the sample, 75% were seen once. The sample was memory CD4+ T cells sorted from blood. The receptor set was obtained from a man aged 18-30 years in good health. Both conserved end residues are part of each CDR3. A D gene is named only where the DNA matches it firmly. Size is omitted from some rows. Given values are once, few, many or a class for expanded clones.

V	D	J	size	CDR3	DNA
TRBV6-6	TRBD1	TRBJ1-6	NA	CASSSSGQGASPLHF	TGTGCCAGCAGTTCCTCGGGACAGGGTGCTTCACCCCTCCACTTT
TRBV2	TRBD2	TRBJ2-4	NA	CASSGLAGAPNPLTKNIQYF	TGTGCCAGCAGTGGGCTAGCGGGGGCCCCCAACCCCCTGACCAAAAACATTCAGTACTTC
TRBV5-1	NA	TRBJ2-5	NA	CASNEGQPQETQYF	TGCGCCAGCAACGAGGGGCAACCTCAAGAGACCCAGTACTTC
TRBV23-1	NA	TRBJ2-7	once	CASSLRQAPYEQYF	TGCGCCAGCAGTCTAAGGCAGGCTCCCTACGAGCAGTACTTC
TRBV6-1	NA	TRBJ2-7	NA	CASSTGGAYEQYF	TGTGCCAGCAGTACAGGGGGGGCCTACGAGCAGTACTTC
TRBV10-3	NA	TRBJ1-2	NA	CAINVGNEAGYGYTF	TGTGCCATCAATGTAGGGAACGAGGCTGGCTATGGCTACACCTTC
TRBV27	NA	TRBJ1-4	NA	CASSLSSLQEPPTNEKLFF	TGTGCCAGCAGTTTATCATCGCTGCAGGAGCCTCCGACTAATGAAAAACTGTTTTTT
TRBV5-6	TRBD2	TRBJ2-7	few	CASSLGLANEQYF	TGTGCCAGCAGCTTGGGACTAGCGAACGAGCAGTACTTC
TRBV19	NA	TRBJ1-5	NA	CASSMADQPQHF	TGTGCCAGTAGTATGGCCGATCAGCCCCAGCATTTT
TRBV5-1	NA	TRBJ1-2	NA	CASSFIGDNVNGYTF	TGCGCCAGCAGCTTCATTGGGGACAATGTGAATGGCTACACCTTC
TRBV2	NA	TRBJ2-3	NA	CASSELRGTSTDTQYF	TGTGCCAGCAGTGAACTTCGGGGGACGAGCACAGATACGCAGTATTTT
TRBV7-2	NA	TRBJ1-2	NA	CASSAQQGAGYTF	TGTGCCAGCAGCGCTCAACAGGGTGCCGGCTACACCTTC
TRBV19	NA	TRBJ1-3	NA	CASSIGERISGNTIYF	TGTGCCAGTAGTATAGGGGAGCGGATCTCTGGAAACACCATATATTTT
TRBV28	TRBD1	TRBJ2-7	NA	CASSLYRGPYEQYF	TGTGCCAGCAGCCTCTACAGGGGGCCCTACGAGCAGTACTTC
TRBV5-1	TRBD1	TRBJ2-7	many	CASSLGQGGYEQYF	TGCGCCAGCAGCTTGGGACAGGGGGGCTACGAGCAGTACTTC